The entry below describes one T cell receptor (beta chain). Antigen specificity is unknown. This CDR3 has 15 amino acids. The V end lost 3 bases, the J end lost 3 bases, and 17 bases lay between the germline ends. Germline values: CDR1 GTSNPN, CDR2 SVGIG (reference sequence). The data were taken from a study of beta chain features in type 1 diabetes. Study-wide findings and caveats: The study left unresolved whether HLA type influences TCRB rearrangement.

The isolated RNA, all of it, was reverse transcribed, so expressed TCRB transcripts were what got sequenced. Deep immunoSEQ sequencing covered naive, central memory and regulatory T cell samples. The data were produced by immunoSEQ multiplex PCR, yet TCRdb's version contains in-frame clones alone and is incomplete. The sample consists of 600,000 to 650,000 clones, about a sixth of them appearing once. The sequenced sample was naive CD4+ T cells from blood. The source of this sequence is a man in his late teens or twenties in good health. The rearrangement links TRBV30 to TRBJ1-2, with a possible D match to TRBD1 (5 bases). The CDR3 DNA sequence: TGTGCCTGGAGCCGGAGAGGGACGGCGTACTATGGCTACACCTTC. This encodes CAWSRRGTAYYGYTF.